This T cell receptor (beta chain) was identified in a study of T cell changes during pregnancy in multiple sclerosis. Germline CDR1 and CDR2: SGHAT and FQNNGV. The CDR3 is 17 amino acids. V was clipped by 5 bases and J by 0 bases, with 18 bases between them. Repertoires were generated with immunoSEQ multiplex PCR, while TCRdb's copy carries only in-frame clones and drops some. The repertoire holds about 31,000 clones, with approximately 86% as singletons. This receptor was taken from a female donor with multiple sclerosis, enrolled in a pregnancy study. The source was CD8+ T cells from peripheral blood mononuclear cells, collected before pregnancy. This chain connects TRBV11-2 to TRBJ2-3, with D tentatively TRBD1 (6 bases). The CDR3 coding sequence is TGTGCCAGCAGCCCGGCCCTCGGGACAACCAGCACAGATACGCAGTATTTT. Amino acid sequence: CASSPALGTTSTDTQYF.